This T cell receptor beta chain was obtained from a study of beta chain features in type 1 diabetes. Study overall: Healthy donors and patients had similar age, gender and cell yields. Study-level points and caveats: The study found fewer insertions and more deletions at VDJ junctions in type 1 diabetes patients. Among patients with Type 1 diabetes, TCRB CDR3s were moderately but significantly shorter in every one of the four CD4+ subsets.

Expressed TCRB transcripts were sequenced, since all the RNA that had been isolated was reverse transcribed. Millions of reads, on average, came from each naive, central memory and regulatory T cell sample. The table came from immunoSEQ multiplex PCR; TCRdb's copy has only in-frame clones and leaves some out. The data show some 640,000 clones, with around an eighth seen just once and around 0.04% held by the top ten. Sorting based on CD45RO/CCR7/CD25/CD127/CD95/CD27 separated CD4+ naive, central memory, regulatory and stem cell-like memory cells. This clone was found a few times. Its specificity is not known. The V gene lost 11 bases and the J gene lost 4 bases, with 13 bases spanning the gap. CDR3 length: 12 amino acids. Germline V gives CDR1 MDHEN, CDR2 SYDVKM.

The chain uses TRBV28 and TRBJ2-3; a possible D gene is TRBD2 (6 bases). The sequence was collected from a man aged 18 to 29 with type 1 diabetes. Sequenced input: naive CD4+ T cells from blood. CDR3 in DNA: TGTGCCCACGGGGGTATAGCAGATACGCAGTATTTT. Its translation: CAHGGIADTQYF.